The clone carrying this TCR beta chain was counted many times. The CDR3 extends over 14 amino acids. The V end lost 1 base, the J end lost 0 bases, and 5 bases lay between the germline ends. Germline V gene sequence: CDR1 SGHTA, CDR2 FQGNSA. This record belongs to a study of T cell repertoires in cytomegalovirus infection. TCRdb reprocessed the reads with MiXCR, giving one entry per CDR3 protein. The table shows about 190,000 distinct CDR3 sequences, with roughly 9% occurring only once. This chain connects TRBV7-2 to TRBJ2-3; D is uncertain. The sequencing sample was made of PBMCs. The sequence came from a human donor in good health (CMV status not recorded). Some clones in this sample may be carry-over from other donors' samples. This CDR3 is CASSLVDSTDTQYF. CDR3 in DNA: TGTGCCAGCAGCTTAGTGGACAGCACAGATACGCAGTATTTT.